The text below deals with one T cell receptor (beta chain). UMI-labeled 5' RACE yielded the TRB cDNA libraries. TCRdb reprocessed the 5' RACE reads and reports one entry per CDR3 protein, with no DNA. Recorded for this sample: approximately 45,000 distinct CDR3 sequences. The germline V gene has CDR1 MNHNS and CDR2 SASEGT. The CDR3 runs to 15 residues. This sample was included in a study of CXCR3-negative and CXCR3-positive naive CD8 T cells. The sample was memory CD8+ T cells from blood. This TCR came from a human donor in good health. Some clones in this sample may be carry-over from other donors' samples. The chain uses TRBV6-1 and TRBJ2-1; without DNA, the TCRdb call of TRBD2 cannot be checked. This CDR3 reads CASSVSSGGLNEQFF.